This TCR beta chain was observed in a study of siplizumab effects on memory and regulatory T cells. Germline assignment: CDR1 SNHLY and CDR2 FYNNEI. The CDR3 contains 15 residues. The V end lost 7 bases, the J end lost 0 bases, and 13 bases lay between the germline ends. Method: immunoSEQ multiplex PCR; TCRdb's copy keeps in-frame clones and lacks some. Of some 40,000 clones in the sample, around 90% were seen once. Study findings and constraints: Major contributors to the alloresponse seemed to be naive T cells, which also appeared more diverse than memory cells.

In the case of this clone: No antigen is known for it.

Sequenced: naive CD4+ T cells sorted from blood. This receptor was taken from a human donor in good health. The chain is built from TRBV2 and TRBJ2-4; tentative D call: TRBD2 (7 bases). The CDR3 loop is CASTLGGLAKNIQYF. CDR3 sequence (DNA): TGTGCCAGCACCCTGGGGGGGCTAGCCAAAAACATTCAGTACTTC.